A single sample is the source of the 2 T cell receptor beta chains below, sequenced in a study of PD-1 blockade in classical Hodgkin lymphoma. The patients all showed relapse after autologous stem cell transplantation, while their brentuximab vedotin exposure varied. The protocol was immunoSEQ multiplex PCR, while the TCRdb copy is restricted to in-frame clones and leaves out a portion. The repertoire holds about 34,000 clones, with around 80% as singletons. The sequencing used peripheral blood mononuclear cells (PBMCs), collected before the second cycle of nivolumab. All receptors derive from a human donor with classical Hodgkin lymphoma.

The chain combines TRBV19 with TRBJ1-2; D perhaps matches TRBD1 (6 bases). V was pared by 2 bases and J by 6 bases, with 10 bases between. There are 13 residues in the CDR3. Germline-derived CDR1 and CDR2 are LNHDA and SQIVND (reference sequence). The CDR3 DNA reads TGTGCCAGTAGTATAAGACAGGCGCATGGCTACACCTTC. Translated, it gives CASSIRQAHGYTF.

This rearrangement joins TRBV21-1 to TRBJ2-2; the D call TRBD2 from the table was never checked on the DNA. TRBV21-1 is shown as a pseudogene. The CDR3 has 13 amino acids. The DNA for the CDR3 is TGTGCCAGCAGCAAAACTTTCGCCGGGGAGCTGTTTTTT. This translates into CASSKTFAGELFF.